This TCR beta chain is from a study of PD-L1 blockade in urothelial cancer. Turning to the study itself: T cells were recovered from blood samples at a median of roughly 150,000.

Study outcomes and limitations: In blood sampled pretreatment, TCR clonality below the median predicted better survival.

Locally advanced or metastatic urothelial carcinoma was diagnosed in the patients. Peripheral blood mononuclear cells were collected from every patient before and during treatment, yielding between 1 and 8 samples per patient. In regard to this clone: Antigen unknown.

The table came from immunoSEQ multiplex PCR; TCRdb's copy has only in-frame clones and leaves some out. The sample consists of some 25,000 clones, 65% to 90% of them appearing once. Germline trimming cut 4 bases from V and 6 bases from J; bases unmatched to any gene: 6. CDR3 length: 15 residues. Germline loops: CDR1 ENHRY, CDR2 SYGVKD. This specimen consisted of PBMCs, obtained around atezolizumab (anti-PD-L1) treatment. This receptor was identified in a man aged 60 to 75 with urothelial cancer. This chain uses TRBV10-3 with TRBJ2-7; TRBD2 matches at 13 bases. CDR3 amino acids: CAISGLAGGSGEQYF. CDR3 sequence (DNA): TGTGCCATCAGTGGACTAGCGGGAGGATCGGGCGAGCAGTACTTC.